This entry lists 16 T cell receptor beta chains sequenced from one sample in a study of cytomegalovirus exposure and HLA in healthy donors. Clones were sequenced by immunoSEQ multiplex PCR, and TCRdb holds only the in-frame ones, with some missing. In the table there are around 52,000 clones, over 90% of which are singletons. Sample: PBMCs. These receptors originate from a woman between 18 and 29 years old in good health and CMV-seronegative.

The chain uses TRBV7-9 and TRBJ1-1; 7 positions agree with TRBD1. Germline V gene data show CDR1 as SEHNR and CDR2 as FQNEAQ (reference sequence). Trimming cost V 4 bases and J 4 bases; bases outside gene matches: 3. The CDR3 has 13 residues. The DNA of the CDR3 is TGTGCCAGCAGCTCTGACAGGGTCACTGAAGCTTTCTTT. This sequence encodes CASSSDRVTEAFF.

In DNA, the CDR3 is TGTGCCAGTAGTACGAAGGAGGGTATTCGGAACACTGAAGCTTTCTTT. It specifies CASSTKEGIRNTEAFF. The chain is built from TRBV19 and TRBJ1-1; no definite D call. The V end was cut by 4 bases, the J end by 1 base, with 16 bases between. CDR3 size: 16 residues. Per germline, CDR1 LNHDA and CDR2 SQIVND (reference sequence).

This chain connects TRBV27 to TRBJ1-4, with D tentatively TRBD1 (5 bases). The V gene's germline CDR1 is MNHEY and CDR2 SMNVEV (reference sequence). The CDR3 loop spans 13 amino acids. Trimming removed 8 bases from V and 1 base from J, with 8 bases in between. CDR3 sequence reads: CASGQRTNEKLFF. The DNA of the CDR3 is TGTGCCAGCGGACAAAGAACTAATGAAAAACTGTTTTTT.

This chain joins TRBV6-5 and TRBJ2-3; maybe TRBD1 (6 bases). Germline V lookup: CDR1 MNHEY, CDR2 SVGAGI. The CDR3 totals 16 residues. Trimming left V 0 bases short and J 4 bases short, with 14 bases between. CDR3: CASSYSTGSGADTQYF. CDR3 DNA sequence: TGTGCCAGCAGTTACTCGACAGGTTCAGGAGCAGATACGCAGTATTTT.

The chain carries TRBV9 and TRBJ2-1, with 8 nucleotides matching TRBD2. J gave up 9 bases and V 0 bases, and 8 bases lay outside the gene matches. This CDR3 region has 15 residues. Germline CDR1 and CDR2: SGDLS and YYNGEE. The chain's CDR3 is CASSVDGGAGREQFF. The CDR3 coding sequence is TGTGCCAGCAGCGTAGACGGGGGGGCCGGTCGTGAGCAGTTCTTC.

The chain carries TRBV7-3 and TRBJ2-1, with TRBD2 identical over 8 bases. The germline V gene has CDR1 SGHTA and CDR2 FQGTGA. There are 12 residues in the CDR3. V was clipped by 5 bases and J by 8 bases; unmatched bases: 2. CDR3 in amino acids: CASSRTSHEQFF. CDR3 nucleotide sequence: TGTGCCAGCAGCCGGACTAGCCATGAGCAGTTCTTC.

To note about this clone: Other DNA variants within this sample encode the same CDR3. The V and J genes are TRBV4-2 and TRBJ2-5, with D possibly matching TRBD1 (5 bases). The V end lost 0 bases, the J end lost 4 bases, and 6 bases lay between the germline ends. The CDR3 contains 13 residues. The V gene's germline CDR1 is LGHNA and CDR2 YNFKEQ. As DNA, the CDR3 is TGTGCCAGCAGCCAAGATAGGGGAGAGACCCAGTACTTC. Its translation is CASSQDRGETQYF.

V gene TRBV27 combines with J gene TRBJ2-1, with TRBD2 identical over 8 bases. Germline V gene lookup returns CDR1 MNHEY and CDR2 SMNVEV (reference sequence). Unmatched junction bases numbered 0, after V lost 5 bases and J lost 0 bases. CDR3 length: 14 residues. CDR3 bases: TGTGCCAGCAGTAGCGGGAGCTCCTACAATGAGCAGTTCTTC. Translating gives CASSSGSSYNEQFF.

The chain links TRBV2 to TRBJ2-2; 9 bases agree with TRBD1. V was clipped by 7 bases and J by 2 bases; unmatched bases: 5. The CDR3 totals 15 residues. Germline V gene sequence: CDR1 SNHLY, CDR2 FYNNEI. The CDR3 sequence: CASNAGQGNTGELFF. DNA of the CDR3: TGTGCCAGCAATGCGGGACAGGGAAACACCGGGGAGCTGTTTTTT.

The chain carries TRBV2 and TRBJ2-5, with 9 bases matching TRBD2. This CDR3 comprises 14 residues. Germline CDR1 reads SNHLY; CDR2 reads FYNNEI. The ends lost 5 bases at V and 5 bases at J; junction bases unmatched: 6. The DNA of the CDR3 is TGTGCCAGCAGTAATAGCGGGAGCGTGGAGACCCAGTACTTC. Residues: CASSNSGSVETQYF.

This chain links TRBV12-5 with TRBJ2-3; the D is unclear. The V end lost 1 base, the J end lost 2 bases, and 13 bases lay between the germline ends. The CDR3 consists of 16 residues. The germline CDR1 and CDR2 sequences are LGHNT and FRNRAP. Written as DNA, the CDR3 is TGTGCTAGTGGTTTGGATGGTCCTACCTTCACAGATACGCAGTATTTT. This gives the protein CASGLDGPTFTDTQYF.

The V gene is TRBV6-5, the J gene TRBJ1-5; a weak D match, TRBD1 (5 bases). CDR3 length: 14 residues. CDR1 and CDR2 from the germline V gene are MNHEY and SVGAGI. Trimming cost V 5 bases and J 3 bases, with 11 bases left between them. The CDR3 region has the DNA TGTGCCAGCAGTGATGACAGACTCAATCAGCCCCAGCATTTT. It yields the protein CASSDDRLNQPQHF.

V gene TRBV19 combines with J gene TRBJ1-1; no definite D call. V lost 6 bases, J lost 0 bases, and 17 bases lay in between. From germline, CDR1 is LNHDA and CDR2 SQIVND (reference sequence). This CDR3 region has 16 residues. For the CDR3, the DNA is TGTGCCAGTAGCGAGGGAATCGCCGATTTGAACACTGAAGCTTTCTTT. It encodes CASSEGIADLNTEAFF.

V usage is TRBV11-2 and J usage is TRBJ1-3; D is perhaps TRBD1 (6 bases). The V gene lost 0 bases and the J gene lost 0 bases, with 9 bases spanning the gap. The CDR3 loop spans 16 amino acids. Germline V gene data show CDR1 as SGHAT and CDR2 as FQNNGV. CDR3 bases: TGTGCCAGCAGCTTAGACAGGGGAGTCTCTGGAAACACCATATATTTT. This translates into CASSLDRGVSGNTIYF. The full variable domain, its missing parts supplied by reference TRBV11-2 and TRBJ1-3, is EAGVAQSPRYKIIEKRQSVAFWCNPISGHATLYWYQQILGQGPKLLIQFQNNGVVDDSQLPKDRFSAERLKGVDSTLKIQPAKLEDSAVYLCASSLDRGVSGNTIYFGEGSWLTVV.

V is TRBV19 and J is TRBJ1-4, with TRBD1 identical over 8 bases. The CDR3 is 14 amino acids. The V gene end was trimmed by 6 bases and the J gene end by 4 bases; junction bases not matched to a gene: 4. Germline lookup yields CDR1 LNHDA and CDR2 SQIVND (reference sequence). The CDR3, as DNA: TGTGCCAGTAGCAGGGACAGGAGTAATGAAAAACTGTTTTTT. Encoded protein: CASSRDRSNEKLFF. The full variable domain, rest sourced from reference TRBV19 and TRBJ1-4, is DGGITQSPKYLFRKEGQNVTLSCEQNLNHDAMYWYRQDPGQGLRLIYYSQIVNDFQKGDIAEGYSVSREKKESFPLTVTSAQKNPTAFYLCASSRDRSNEKLFFGSGTQLSVL.

The chain recombines TRBV2 with TRBJ1-1; D remains ambiguous. With 4 bases removed from V and 1 base from J, the gap between germline ends came to 7 bases. There are 13 residues in the CDR3. Germline values: CDR1 SNHLY, CDR2 FYNNEI. The CDR3 sequence is CASSVAENTEAFF. CDR3 bases: TGTGCCAGCAGTGTGGCGGAGAACACTGAAGCTTTCTTT.